These T cell receptor beta chains were read from a single sample in a study of blood T cell repertoires in COVID-19. Using immunoSEQ multiplex PCR, the repertoire was profiled, and TCRdb retains in-frame clones only, with some absent. The repertoire holds approximately 89,000 clones, with just under 85% as singletons. Sequenced sample: peripheral blood. The receptors were gathered from an older woman with active or convalescent COVID-19. Both conserved end residues are part of each CDR3. A D gene is named only where the DNA matches it firmly. A clone size is listed for some rows: how often the clone was seen (once, few, many), or a class if it is expanded.

d_call: .
j_call: TRBJ1-4
clone_size: .
v_call: TRBV4-3
cdr3_nt: TGCGCCAGCAAAGGACAGATTAATGAAAAACTGTTTTTT
cdr3_aa: CASKGQINEKLFF

d_call: TRBD1
j_call: TRBJ1-2
clone_size: .
v_call: TRBV29-1
cdr3_nt: TGCAGCGTCGAACGAGGGACAGGGGGACAGTACTATGGCTACACCTTC
cdr3_aa: CSVERGTGGQYYGYTF

d_call: TRBD2
j_call: TRBJ2-7
clone_size: .
v_call: TRBV5-4
cdr3_nt: TGTGCCAGCAGCTCCATAGCGGGGGGGCTTATCAGCGAGCAGTACTTC
cdr3_aa: CASSSIAGGLISEQYF

d_call: TRBD1
j_call: TRBJ1-2
clone_size: .
v_call: TRBV27
cdr3_nt: TGTGCCAGCAGTCCTGGACAGGGGTTCTACTATGGCTACACCTTC
cdr3_aa: CASSPGQGFYYGYTF

d_call: .
j_call: TRBJ2-7
clone_size: .
v_call: TRBV18
cdr3_nt: TGTGCCAGCTCACCACGAGGAGGGTTCAACGAGCAGTACTTC
cdr3_aa: CASSPRGGFNEQYF

d_call: .
j_call: TRBJ1-1
clone_size: .
v_call: TRBV6-6
cdr3_nt: TGTGCCAGCACCGTACAGAACACTGAAGCTTTCTTT
cdr3_aa: CASTVQNTEAFF

d_call: TRBD1
j_call: TRBJ2-1
clone_size: once
v_call: TRBV27
cdr3_nt: TGTGCCAGCAGATCAATACAGGGGGCACGGTACAATGAGCAGTTCTTC
cdr3_aa: CASRSIQGARYNEQFF

d_call: TRBD2
j_call: TRBJ2-1
clone_size: .
v_call: TRBV7-2
cdr3_nt: TGTGCCAGCAGCTTAAGCGGGGGGTCGTACAATGAGCAGTTCTTC
cdr3_aa: CASSLSGGSYNEQFF

d_call: .
j_call: TRBJ2-7
clone_size: .
v_call: TRBV19
cdr3_nt: TGTGCCATGAAATGGCAGGCGCCCTACGAGCAGTACTTC
cdr3_aa: CAMKWQAPYEQYF

d_call: .
j_call: TRBJ2-1
clone_size: .
v_call: TRBV4-1
cdr3_nt: TGCGCCAGCAGCCGAGTCGTGGTTTCCTACAATGAGCAGTTCTTC
cdr3_aa: CASSRVVVSYNEQFF

d_call: TRBD1
j_call: TRBJ1-5
clone_size: once
v_call: TRBV28
cdr3_nt: TGTGCCAGCAGTTTTGTTTCGACAGGGGGTTATCAGCCCCAGCATTTT
cdr3_aa: CASSFVSTGGYQPQHF

d_call: .
j_call: TRBJ2-5
clone_size: .
v_call: TRBV3-1/TRBV3-2
cdr3_nt: TGTGCCAGCAGCCAAGGGGCTATATGGGAGACCCAGTACTTC
cdr3_aa: CASSQGAIWETQYF

d_call: .
j_call: TRBJ1-6
clone_size: .
v_call: TRBV6-2/TRBV6-3
cdr3_nt: TGTGCCAGCAGTTCCGGATCTAGGTTGAGGTCACCCCTCCACTTT
cdr3_aa: CASSSGSRLRSPLHF

d_call: TRBD2
j_call: TRBJ2-1
clone_size: .
v_call: TRBV18
cdr3_nt: TGTGCCAGCTCACCGGGGACTATAGCGGGGGGGAATGAGCAGTTCTTC
cdr3_aa: CASSPGTIAGGNEQFF

d_call: TRBD1
j_call: TRBJ2-7
clone_size: .
v_call: TRBV19
cdr3_nt: TGTGCCAGTAGTATCGGGACAGGGGCCTACGAGCAGTACTTC
cdr3_aa: CASSIGTGAYEQYF

d_call: .
j_call: TRBJ2-1
clone_size: .
v_call: TRBV6-5
cdr3_nt: TGTGCCAGCAGTAAGCCGGTGGGGGGAAATGAGCAGTTCTTC
cdr3_aa: CASSKPVGGNEQFF

d_call: TRBD2
j_call: TRBJ2-2
clone_size: .
v_call: TRBV6-1
cdr3_nt: TGTGCCAGCAGTGATCGTGTCGGGGGGGGGACCGGGGAGCTGTTTTTT
cdr3_aa: CASSDRVGGGTGELFF